The source of this TCR beta chain is a study of blood T cell repertoires in COVID-19 (dated by TCRdb to about 2020). A note on the overall study: Collaborator samples came from the United States, Italy and Spain and covered acute and convalescent phases of COVID-19. The dataset comprised deeply sampled blood TCRbeta repertoires from subjects exposed to, actively infected with, or recovered from COVID-19. The prospective study material was composed of cDNA or gDNA derived from T cells, B-cell-depleted T cells, or PBMCs. Sample metadata almost always included a de-identified subject ID, COVID-19 status, age in years and sex. The samples were drawn from the first 160 participants of the ongoing ImmuneRACE study and from 950 to 1,500 subjects provided by 6 global collaborators. The repertoires were released in a freely available public database meant as a resource for research on the immune response to SARS-CoV-2. Where available, HLA class I and class II types were taken from metadata supplied by the sample provider and were not determined by assay-based typing.

Relative to germline, V is missing 5 bases and J is missing 10 bases, with 5 bases of the junction outside any gene match. CDR3 length: 12 amino acids, cysteine to phenylalanine. The kept DNA is CDR3 alone, 36 bases in frame from the first base. CDR1 and CDR2 were assigned from the germline V gene (reference sequence) as GTSNPN and SVGIG. Note on this clone: Its antigen is not yet known. Base-call qualities are not available, and no considerably larger clone is one nucleotide away.

Collaborating institutions collected whole blood in K2EDTA tubes following their own protocols. Collaborator samples were shipped for TCRbeta analysis as frozen whole blood, isolated PBMCs, or DNA extracted from either sample type. What the work shows at the level of the full study, not this receptor alone: Clinical and demographic metadata were provided uncurated, with the amount varying by source and participant.

TCRbeta CDR3 regions were amplified from genomic DNA by means of the immunoSEQ Assay, a bias-controlled multiplex PCR. The authors' pipeline ran thus. The number of nucleated cells in each sample was estimated from the amplification of reference gene primers within the assay. To quantify the absolute abundance of each unique TCRbeta CDR3 rearrangement, sequence reads were collapsed and filtered. Productive Simpson clonality was computed per sample as the square root of Simpson's diversity index over productive rearrangements. TCRdb provides this immuneACCESS table in a form limited to in-frame rearrangements. Some clones are lacking; in checked studies, under half of them reflect an unresolved V gene, and why the rest are absent is not known. V and J calls and clone size are copied from that table; D and trimming were computed from the DNA. In this sample the table shows approximately 300,000 clones, approximately 88% of which occur a single time. The ten largest clones add up to roughly 4% of the sample.

The sequence was obtained from a woman aged 45 to 65 with active or convalescent COVID-19. The sequence links TRBV30 to TRBJ1-6, with TRBD1 identical over 7 junction bases. Sequenced: peripheral blood. This receptor carries the CDR3 CAWDRVGSPLHF. The DNA sequence is as follows: TGTGCCTGGGACAGGGTAGGATCACCCCTCCACTTT.